Each of the 11 T cell receptor beta chains below was sequenced from the same sample in a study of tumor-infiltrating lymphocytes in primary liver carcinoma. Joint extraction of RNA and DNA used roughly 20-33 mg of bulk tissue that was unsorted. The investigators made TCR beta cDNA from around 530 ng total RNA, using a constant-region primer. A slightly modified ARM-PCR protocol with three nested multiplex PCR rounds produced these TCR beta libraries. A C-beta reverse primer was combined with TRBV1-TRBV30 forward primers in the first two PCR rounds, and each round had 10 cycles. TCRdb passed the multiplex PCR reads through MiXCR, listing each CDR3 protein once. This sample has tens of thousands of distinct CDR3 sequences, with about two thirds found just once. Sequencing input: liver tumor tissue from sampling region 4. Described subset: tumor region T4, right-lateral pole. Receptors were obtained from a man between 35 and 55 years old with primary liver carcinoma and hepatitis B virus infection.

The chain uses TRBV11-2 and TRBJ1-1; 7 positions agree with TRBD1. Germline V lookup: CDR1 SGHAT, CDR2 FQNNGV. Trimming at V came to 10 bases and at J to 0 bases, leaving 14 bases not matched to a gene. The CDR3 has 16 residues. The CDR3: CANNQSRGLVNTEAFF. CDR3 coding DNA: TGTGCCAACAACCAATCCAGGGGGTTGGTGAACACTGAAGCTTTCTTT.

A few counts support this clonotype. V is TRBV20-1 and J is TRBJ2-7; 12 bases fit TRBD2. The CDR3 has 17 amino acids. The junction had 12 bases not matched to a gene; V was cut back by 4 bases and J by 2 bases. Germline V lookup: CDR1 DFQATT, CDR2 SNEGSKA (reference sequence). The CDR3 loop is CSATHHGTSGLTYEQYF. The DNA of the CDR3 is TGCAGTGCTACACACCACGGGACTAGCGGGCTAACCTACGAGCAGTACTTC.

As to this clonotype: This may arise from a read error, as a much more abundant clone is one base away. V gene TRBV4-3 combines with J gene TRBJ1-6, with 10 bases aligning to TRBD1. CDR1 is LGHNA, CDR2 YSLEER, per germline. The CDR3 covers 16 residues. CDR3 region: CTSSSWDRGRNSPFHF. As DNA, the CDR3 is TGCACCAGCAGCTCCTGGGACAGGGGAAGGAATTCACCCTTCCACTTT.

This clonotype was found once. A read error may explain this, as a much larger clone is one base away. The chain combines TRBV4-1 with TRBJ1-6; unclear D gene. CDR1 and CDR2 from the germline V gene are MGHRA and YSYEKL. The CDR3 covers 14 residues. The germline V and J ends were trimmed by 3 bases and 8 bases, with 11 bases remaining between them. The CDR3 nucleotides read TGCGCCAGCAGCCACCCCTGGACGTATTCACCCCTCCACTTT. Translating gives CASSHPWTYSPLHF.

This clonotype is classed as medium-sized. V gene TRBV11-3 combines with J gene TRBJ2-5, with no clear D. The CDR3 covers 13 residues. V dropped 4 bases and J dropped 1 base, with 7 bases sitting between them. In germline, CDR1 is SGHNT, CDR2 YENEEA. The CDR3 DNA reads TGTGCCAGCAGCTGGGGATCCCAAGAGACCCAGTACTTC. Translation: CASSWGSQETQYF. The variable domain in full, completed from reference TRBV11-3 and TRBJ2-5, reads EAGVVQSPRYKIIEKKQPVAFWCNPISGHNTLYWYLQNLGQGPELLIRYENEEAVDDSQLPKDRFSAERLKGVDSTLKIQPAELGDSAVYLCASSWGSQETQYFGPGTRLLVL.

As concerns this clonotype: Mismatch with germline at one junction end may stem from a read error. The chain is built from TRBV4-1 and TRBJ1-2; D not resolved. CDR3 size: 15 residues. CDR1 and CDR2 (germline): MGHRA, YSYEKL. CDR3 sequence: CASCQEGHLNYGYTF. Written as DNA, the CDR3 is TGCGCCAGCTGCCAAGAAGGCCATCTTAACTATGGCTACACCTTC.

With respect to this clonotype: The junction departs from the called germline gene at one end, perhaps through a read error. The chain has TRBV4-1 and TRBJ2-7, with 8 nucleotides matching TRBD1. Germline values: CDR1 MGHRA, CDR2 YSYEKL. The CDR3 is 16 residues long. Written as DNA, the CDR3 is TGCTCCAGCAGCCGTGCCGGGACAGGCTCCTCCTATGAGCAGTACTTC. Its translation is CSSSRAGTGSSYEQYF.

V is TRBV5-5 and J is TRBJ1-6; D is ambiguous. Trimming removed 2 bases at V and 0 bases at J, with 9 bases between. This CDR3 has 16 amino acids. The V gene's germline CDR1 is SGHKS and CDR2 YYEKEE (reference sequence). CDR3 sequence reads: CASSLRIISYNSPLHF. The CDR3 DNA sequence: TGTGCCAGCAGCTTAAGGATTATCTCCTATAATTCACCCCTCCACTTT.

By sample fraction, this clonotype is large. The CDR3 nucleotides are TGTGCCAGCAGCTTAACACCCAGCGGCGAGCAGTACTTC. Amino acids: CASSLTPSGEQYF. V gene TRBV11-3 combines with J gene TRBJ2-7, with D tentatively TRBD2 (5 bases). Germline V gives CDR1 SGHNT, CDR2 YENEEA. The germline V and J ends were trimmed by 2 bases and 6 bases, with 11 bases remaining between them. This CDR3 contains 13 residues.

There are a few counts of this clonotype. Germline is not matched at one junction end, which may reflect a read error. The rearrangement uses TRBV24-1 and TRBJ2-5, with TRBD2 as a possible D gene (5 bases). Per germline, CDR1 KGHDR and CDR2 SFDVKD. This CDR3 has 16 residues. Here the CDR3 reads CTTSASKVRVQETQYF. For the CDR3, the DNA is TGTACCACCAGTGCATCAAAGGTGCGGGTACAAGAGACCCAGTACTTC.

With regard to this clonotype: The conserved phenylalanine or tryptophan normally closing the CDR3 is absent here, so this likely arose from a read error. This chain joins TRBV4-1 and TRBJ1-5; D may be TRBD1 (5 bases). Germline CDR1 MGHRA, CDR2 YSYEKL. The CDR3 totals 15 residues. CDR3 in amino acids: CASSPIEGSNQPQHL. CDR3 nucleotides: TGCGCTAGCAGTCCCATAGAGGGGAGCAATCAGCCCCAGCATTTA.